This T cell receptor beta chain was recovered during a study of T cells in Graves' hyperthyroidism and ophthalmopathy. Whole-study findings and limits: With a median lead of approximately six months before onset, the model predicted ophthalmopathy. Researchers report that a 13 V-J model separated ophthalmopathy from stable hyperthyroidism. In blood, most of the thyroid clonotypes expanded above 0.001 were also present.

The study excluded patients with uncontrolled infection, other autoimmune disease, pregnancy or lactation. This clonotype turned up a few times. Its antigen remains unknown. There were TCR beta CDR3 regions amplified from RNA transcripts. Initially, a first-round RT-PCR of the TCR CDR3 employed the HTBI primer set. TCRdb reprocessed the multiplex PCR reads via MiXCR and lists one record per CDR3 protein. The sample yields roughly 800,000 distinct CDR3 sequences, over 35% seen once. The CDR3 has 15 residues. The V and J ends lost 4 bases and 2 bases, in that order; junction bases with no gene match: 6. Germline V gene data show CDR1 as SGDLS and CDR2 as YYNGEE.

The source material was blood. This TCR was sampled from a man aged 18 to 29 with Graves' hyperthyroidism. The chain uses TRBV9 and TRBJ2-5; TRBD1 agrees at 9 bases. This CDR3 reads CASSRRDREQETQYF. The CDR3 coding sequence is TGTGCCAGCAGCCGCCGGGACAGGGAACAAGAGACCCAGTACTTC.